This T cell receptor beta chain derives from a study of shared clonotypes between healthy human individuals (dated by TCRdb to 2018 to 2021). A note on the overall study: The cohort comprised a couple of women and three men aged 18 to 49 years. For each donor, three plates each were used for CD4 naive and CD4 memory, two plates were used for CD8 naive, and one plate was used for CD8 memory. To increase sequencing depth and limit assay-specific biases, TCR repertoire library preparation and sequencing were carried out by different laboratories using diverse techniques. The study deeply sequenced blood TCR repertoires of five healthy adults to estimate repertoire size and the extent of clonotype sharing between individuals. Between about 0.85 and 9.5 billion PBMCs per donor were obtained by leukapheresis. Beyond this particular receptor, the publication reports: Pairwise subsampling indicated that sequencing depth was expected to affect the degree of clonotype sharing among donors. Around 5% of naive CD4, 3.5% of naive CD8, approximately 2.2% of memory CD4, and less than 0.45% of memory CD8 clonotypes were shared across several donors. Even with the large sequencing depth, rarefaction of the sorted-subset datasets indicated that sequencing was incomplete. Sampling was restricted to blood, and TCR repertoires in tissue are likely to differ from TCR repertoires in blood. Compared with non-shared clonotypes, clonotypes shared by all four sorted-subset donors had higher generation probabilities. The genetic and exposure-history diversity represented was limited by the small number of donors. Larger estimated clonotype richness was generally found for naive subsets than for memory subsets.

Taken from the germline V gene, the CDR1 and CDR2 loops are ENHRY and SYGVKD. Spanning cysteine to phenylalanine, the CDR3 consists of 15 amino acids. Only CDR3 DNA is held: 45 bases, read in frame from base 1. V trim: 0 bases; J trim: 7 bases; unmatched bases: 9. The donors were healthy, HIV-negative adults with no recently reported acute infections or vaccinations. Every donor was a Caucasian adult living in Nashville, Tennessee, USA. CD4+ T cells were enriched by magnetic negative selection; naive cells were then positively selected on CD45RA, and the negative fraction formed the memory subset. After blood collection by leukapheresis, PBMCs were isolated using Ficoll-Histopaque density gradient centrifugation and then cryopreserved in the vapor phase of liquid nitrogen. Analytical flow cytometry was used to check the purity and quantity of each magnetically sorted T cell population. From each sorted fraction, genomic DNA was isolated and quantified by UV absorbance on a Nanodrop 2000c.

Comments on this clone: Its antigen remains undetermined. Base-call qualities are not available, and no considerably larger clone is one nucleotide away.

Using the deep immunoSEQ assay, multiplex PCR amplified TCR CDR3 regions from genomic DNA. Genomic DNA extracted from each cell subset was distributed evenly over all wells of several immunoSEQ 96-well plates, and each plate served as one replicate. Each replicate PCR for sorted subsets received about 210 ng genomic DNA, equal to about 30,000 T cell genomes. Purified libraries were measured with a Qubit 3.0 fluorometer, size-checked on a Bioanalyzer 2100, and measured again with the KAPA Library Quantification kit. Every immunoSEQ 96-well plate was sequenced on a separate single-read 150-cycle Illumina NextSeq 550 flow cell. The paper's data handling went like this. Because the immunoSEQ output held only junctional sequences and lacked quality scores, the filtering could not match the filtering applied to full-length reads. Sequences were annotated with PyIR, a Python wrapper for IgBLAST v1.9, using IMGT germline references to assign V/J genes and CDR3. Any read was removed if the V/J assignment was weak (E-value above 1e-6), the CDR3 was missing, or the read contained stop codons, out-of-frame junctions, or ambiguous translated residues. V3J clonotypes were defined by identical inferred V gene, J gene, and CDR3 amino acid sequence. Percentage overlap between repertoires was calculated by dividing the number of shared unique clonotypes by the size of the smaller repertoire. Three approaches were used to assess repertoire richness: RTK rarefaction, the Chao1 estimator, and Recon v2.1 estimates of unobserved clonotypes. For all TCRbeta clonotypes obtained by the gDNA method from several donors, generation probabilities were computed with OLGA. The immuneACCESS repertoire file appears here via TCRdb, limited to in-frame rearrangements. These files lack a portion of the clones; in checked studies, under half of the deficit traces to unresolved V genes, and the cause of the others is not known. That table is the source of V, J and clone size, and D and trimming were worked out from the DNA. Present in this sample are some 2,100,000 clones, approximately 96% of which were seen just once. More than 0.1% of the sample is taken by the ten largest.

Sequenced input: naive CD4+ T cells sorted from blood. The cell subset or site label for this specimen denotes: CD45RA+ positively selected. The sequence is built from TRBV10-3 and TRBJ2-7, with 7 bases in between that match TRBD2. The source is a man younger than 30 in good health. CDR3 protein: CAISESGGSNREQYF. The base sequence is TGTGCCATCAGTGAGTCGGGCGGGAGTAATCGTGAGCAGTACTTC.